Below, 32 T cell receptor beta chains from the same sample are listed, as sequenced in a study of tumor-infiltrating lymphocytes in primary liver carcinoma. Constant-region priming of 500 to 550 ng total RNA yielded TCR beta cDNA. Sequencing libraries for TCR beta derived from three nested multiplex PCR rounds that used slightly modified ARM-PCR. The two initial PCR rounds, roughly 9 cycles each, used TRBV1-TRBV30 forward and C-beta reverse primers. One entry per CDR3 protein, called by TCRdb with MiXCR from the multiplex PCR reads. The sample has fewer than 350,000 distinct CDR3 sequences; roughly 60% are singletons. Researchers drew blood RNA from unsorted whole blood and extracted germline DNA as well. Sequences were obtained from peripheral blood. These receptor sequences come from a man aged 40-49 years with primary liver carcinoma and hepatitis B virus infection.

The chain couples TRBV6-5 to TRBJ2-5; 10 nucleotides align to TRBD2. The trim removed 5 bases at V and 1 base at J, leaving 13 bases unmatched. Looked up from germline, CDR1 is MNHEY and CDR2 is SVGAGI. The CDR3 extends over 18 amino acids. The CDR3: CASSRPSGSFGPQETQYF. The CDR3, as DNA: TGTGCCAGCAGTCGACCTAGCGGGAGCTTTGGGCCCCAAGAGACCCAGTACTTC.

In its sample, this clonotype was seen a few times. CDR3 nucleotides: TGTGCCAGCAGTTTAGGGGGAAACTCTGGGGCCAACGTCCTGACTTTC. It encodes CASSLGGNSGANVLTF. The rearrangement joins TRBV12-3 or TRBV12-4 to TRBJ2-6; D is unclear. V was cut by 1 base and J by 0 bases, with 7 bases left in between. The CDR3 loop spans 16 amino acids.

As to this clonotype: A much larger clonotype is one base distant, so this may be a read error. The chain joins TRBV14 to TRBJ2-1, with D possibly TRBD2 on 6 matching bases. This CDR3 is 15 amino acids long. CDR1 and CDR2 from the germline V gene are SGHDN and FVKESK. Trimming cost V 2 bases and J 6 bases, with 14 bases left between them. CDR3 in amino acids: CASSQTAGSCNEQFF. In DNA form, the CDR3 reads TGTGCCAGCAGCCAAACGGCGGGGAGCTGCAATGAGCAGTTCTTC.

Points on this clonotype: Being one base from a much bigger clone, this may be a read error. The V gene is TRBV6-5, the J gene TRBJ1-2, with 8 nucleotides matching TRBD1. From germline, CDR1 is MNHEY and CDR2 SVGAGI. The CDR3 has 13 amino acids. DNA of the CDR3: TGTGCCAGCAGGTCCGACAGGGGATATGACTACACCTTC. Translating it yields CASRSDRGYDYTF.

This CDR3 reads CASSEGTSGGYNEQFF. The CDR3 bases are TGTGCCAGCAGCGAAGGTACTAGCGGGGGGTACAATGAGCAGTTCTTC. V usage is TRBV4-2 and J usage is TRBJ2-1; 12 nucleotides line up with TRBD2. J was trimmed by 4 bases and V by 5 bases; bases with no gene match: 6. The CDR3 runs to 16 residues. Germline V gene lookup returns CDR1 LGHNA and CDR2 YNFKEQ.

Details on this clonotype: At one end, the junction sequence differs from germline, possibly due to a read error. V is TRBV5-1 and J is TRBJ2-1; TRBD1 is a possible D gene (6 bases). The germline V gene encodes CDR1 SGHRS and CDR2 YFSETQ. The length of the CDR3 is 14 residues. The CDR3, as DNA: TGCGCCAGCAGCTTGGACAGGGCTTACAATGGGCAGTTCTTC. Translation gives CASSLDRAYNGQFF. The variable domain in full, with the rest retrieved from reference TRBV5-1 and TRBJ2-1, is KAGVTQTPRYLIKTRGQQVTLSCSPISGHRSVSWYQQTPGQGLQFLFEYFSETQRNKGNFPGRFSGRQFSNSRSEMNVSTLELGDSALYLCASSLDRAYNGQFFGPGTRLTVL.

Many counts were recorded for this clonotype. J is TRBJ2-7 and V is TRBV6-2 or TRBV6-3; the match to TRBD1 covers 7 bases. This CDR3 is 12 amino acids long. CDR1 is MNHEY and CDR2 is SVGEGT in the germline V gene. Unmatched junction bases numbered 5, after V lost 6 bases and J lost 6 bases. CDR3 nucleotides: TGTGCCAGCAGCAACAGGGGACCCGAGCAGTACTTC. Translated: CASSNRGPEQYF.

CDR3: CASSPYRGRLTGVRYNEQFF. In nucleotides, the CDR3 is TGTGCCAGCAGCCCCTACAGGGGGAGGTTAACGGGAGTCAGGTACAATGAGCAGTTCTTC. This chain joins TRBV7-9 and TRBJ2-1, with TRBD1 matching over 8 bases. The CDR3 covers 20 residues. The V gene's germline CDR1 is SEHNR and CDR2 FQNEAQ (reference sequence). The V segment lost 5 bases and the J segment 4 bases; nucleotides outside the gene matches: 22.

Notes on this clonotype: Lacking the conserved final phenylalanine or tryptophan, this CDR3 likely reflects a read error. The V call is TRBV7-9, the J call TRBJ1-2, with 11 bases that match TRBD1. This CDR3 spans 14 amino acids. V shed 6 bases, J shed 11 bases, and the junction held 11 bases outside the gene matches. Germline V lookup: CDR1 SEHNR, CDR2 FQNEAQ (reference sequence). The chain's CDR3 is CASRWDRGFHAYTI. DNA of the CDR3: TGTGCCAGCAGATGGGACAGGGGGTTTCATGCTTACACCATC.

A note on this clonotype: Just one base apart from a much larger clone, this may be a read error. The chain employs TRBV4-3 and TRBJ2-3; a weak D match, TRBD1 (6 bases). V shed 5 bases and J shed 3 bases, with 12 bases lying between them. The CDR3 totals 14 residues. Per the germline V gene, CDR1 is LGHNA and CDR2 is YSLEER. DNA for the CDR3: TGCGCCAGCAGCTTAGGAGGACAGACAGATACGCAGTATTTT. It specifies CASSLGGQTDTQYF.

The V and J genes are TRBV5-1 and TRBJ1-1; no definite D call. This CDR3 comprises 13 residues. Trimming shortened V by 0 bases and J by 10 bases, and 13 bases separated the two germline ends. Germline CDR1 reads SGHRS; CDR2 reads YFSETQ. The CDR3 nucleotides read TGCGCCAGCAGCTTGGGGACCGCGGGGAGAGCTTTCTTT. Encoded protein: CASSLGTAGRAFF.

This sequence joins TRBV11-3 and TRBJ2-1; a weak D match, TRBD2 (6 bases). There are 14 residues in the CDR3. The ends were cut back, 7 bases at V and 12 bases at J, with 22 bases in the middle. Looked up from germline, CDR1 is SGHNT and CDR2 is YENEEA. The CDR3 spells CASNPQRAGHGQFF. In nucleotides, the CDR3 is TGTGCCAGCAACCCCCAGCGGGCAGGTCATGGGCAGTTCTTC. The variable domain in full, with the rest retrieved from reference TRBV11-3 and TRBJ2-1, is EAGVVQSPRYKIIEKKQPVAFWCNPISGHNTLYWYLQNLGQGPELLIRYENEEAVDDSQLPKDRFSAERLKGVDSTLKIQPAELGDSAVYLCASNPQRAGHGQFFGPGTRLTVL.

This clonotype has a count of ten or more. This chain connects TRBV6-5 to TRBJ1-5; unclear D gene. Germline V gene lookup returns CDR1 MNHEY and CDR2 SVGAGI. The CDR3 covers 13 residues. Trimming left V 2 bases short and J 7 bases short, with 9 bases between. CDR3 loop: CASSYVGGQPQHF. The CDR3, as DNA: TGTGCCAGCAGTTACGTAGGAGGACAGCCCCAGCATTTT.

In the case of this clonotype: A much larger clonotype is one base distant, so this may be a read error. The chain employs TRBV6-2 or TRBV6-3 and TRBJ2-2; 12 nucleotides agree with TRBD2. CDR3 length equals 18 residues. Germline V gene lookup returns CDR1 MNHEY and CDR2 SVGEGT. Trimming took 7 bases from V and 0 from J; bases not matched to a gene: 9. The CDR3 is CASMPRLAGVPNTGELFF. The CDR3 DNA follows: TGTGCCAGCATGCCCAGACTAGCGGGGGTACCGAACACCGGGGAGCTGTTTTTT.

On this clonotype: At one boundary the junction diverges from the germline segment, which might be a read error. This chain connects TRBV5-1 to TRBJ2-1; D gene uncertain. The CDR3 runs to 11 residues. Germline V gives CDR1 SGHRS, CDR2 YFSETQ. CDR3 sequence: CASSLNNEQLF. CDR3 coding DNA: TGCGCCAGCAGCTTGAACAATGAGCAGTTGTTC.

To note about this clonotype: Likely a read error: the CDR3 ends without its conserved phenylalanine or tryptophan. CDR3 in amino acids: CASSSNQGRTQFS. The DNA of the CDR3 is TGTGCCAGCAGCTCTAATCAGGGTCGGACTCAGTTCTCC. This rearrangement joins TRBV11-3 to TRBJ2-1; D tentatively reads TRBD1 or TRBD2 (5 bases each). From germline, CDR1 is SGHNT and CDR2 YENEEA. CDR3 length equals 13 residues. Trimming cost V 4 bases and J 13 bases, with 17 bases left between them.

The table lists this clonotype with a few counts. The chain joins TRBV5-1 to TRBJ2-3; tentatively, D is TRBD1 (5 bases). The germline CDR1 and CDR2 sequences are SGHRS and YFSETQ. The length of the CDR3 is 14 residues. V was shortened by 0 bases and J by 2 bases, with 7 bases between the two germline ends. The CDR3 DNA follows: TGCGCCAGCAGCTTGGACAGGATCACAGATACGCAGTATTTT. It codes for CASSLDRITDTQYF.

Note on this clonotype: A much larger clone differs by one base, so this may be a read error. V usage is TRBV12-3 or TRBV12-4 and J usage is TRBJ1-5; no clear D. There are 13 residues in the CDR3. V lost 5 bases, J lost 6 bases, and 11 bases lay in between. In DNA form, the CDR3 reads TGTGCCAGCAGTGGCAGCTTGTGTCAGCCCCAGCATTTT. This encodes CASSGSLCQPQHF.

About this clonotype itself: One junction end does not reproduce the germline sequence, and a read error may be involved. The rearrangement uses TRBV28 and TRBJ2-6; D perhaps matches TRBD2 (6 bases). CDR1 and CDR2 (germline): MDHEN, SYDVKM. The CDR3 spans 15 residues. CDR3 DNA sequence: TGTGTCAGCAGCCGGAGGGGAGCCGGGGCCAACGTCCTGACTTTC. Translated: CVSSRRGAGANVLTF. The full variable domain, its missing parts supplied by reference TRBV28 and TRBJ2-6, is DVKVTQSSRYLVKRTGEKVFLECVQDMDHENMFWYRQDPGLGLRLIYFSYDVKMKEKGDIPEGYSVSREKKERFSLILESASTNQTSMYLCVSSRRGAGANVLTFGAGSRLTVL.

The J gene is TRBJ2-5, the V gene TRBV5-8, with 13 bases that match TRBD2. V shed 4 bases, J shed 3 bases, and the junction held 3 bases outside the gene matches. The CDR3 runs to 15 residues. Germline V gene sequence: CDR1 SGHTS, CDR2 YDEGEE. The CDR3 sequence: CASSIGLAGEETQYF. DNA for the CDR3: TGTGCCAGCAGCATTGGACTAGCGGGGGAAGAGACCCAGTACTTC.

With regard to this clonotype: The junction differs from germline at one of its ends, possibly a read error. This rearrangement joins TRBV10-3 to TRBJ2-2, with 9 bases lining up with TRBD1. The CDR3 totals 16 residues. CDR1 and CDR2 from the germline V gene are ENHRY and SYGVKD. CDR3 in amino acids: CAIGVQGAKNTGELFF. The CDR3 DNA reads TGTGCCATCGGGGTACAGGGGGCGAAGAACACTGGGGAGCTGTTTTTT.

The chain combines TRBV2 with TRBJ2-1; the D gene is possibly TRBD2 (6 bases). V lost 8 bases and J 4 bases, leaving 12 bases between the germline ends. The length of the CDR3 is 13 residues. CDR1 and CDR2 (germline): SNHLY, FYNNEI. CDR3: CASAWGEYNEQFF. The CDR3 nucleotides read TGTGCCAGCGCATGGGGGGAATACAATGAGCAGTTCTTC.

With regard to this clonotype: Here the CDR3 omits its conserved ending phenylalanine or tryptophan, so a read error is the likely source. This chain uses TRBV5-1 with TRBJ1-5; D gene uncertain. The germline V gene has CDR1 SGHRS and CDR2 YFSETQ. The CDR3 totals 15 residues. V was cut by 3 bases and J by 7 bases, with 17 bases left in between. CDR3 residues: CASSSEGQDGQPQHL. The CDR3 nucleotides read TGCGCCAGCAGCTCGGAAGGGCAGGATGGACAGCCCCAGCATCTT.

This clonotype was recorded many times. V and J are TRBV29-1 and TRBJ2-4; 9 nucleotides line up with TRBD1. Germline CDR1 is SQVTM and CDR2 is ANQGSEA. V was clipped by 1 base and J by 6 bases; unmatched bases: 7. The CDR3 runs 15 residues. The CDR3 DNA reads as TGCAGCGTTGAAGGGGCCGGACAGGGGCGAAACATTCAGTACTTC. It yields the protein CSVEGAGQGRNIQYF.

This clonotype was observed many times. This chain uses TRBV6-5 with TRBJ1-3; D is ambiguous. CDR3 length equals 13 residues. The ends were cut back, 7 bases at V and 4 bases at J, with 11 bases in the middle. Germline V CDR1 and CDR2: MNHEY, SVGAGI. The CDR3 loop reads CASTYEKGNTIYF. The CDR3 DNA reads as TGTGCCAGCACCTACGAGAAAGGAAACACCATATATTTT.

This clonotype was seen repeatedly, ten times or more. The V call is TRBV5-4, the J call TRBJ1-1, with 8 bases matching TRBD1. This CDR3 is built from 16 residues. J lost 7 bases, V lost 0 bases, and 11 bases had no gene match. Looked up from germline, CDR1 is SGHNT and CDR2 is YYREEE (reference sequence). The CDR3 is CASSLDPLGQGGEAFF. CDR3 nucleotides: TGTGCCAGCAGCTTGGACCCCCTCGGACAGGGAGGTGAAGCTTTCTTT.

To note about this clonotype: A read error may explain this, as a much larger clone is one base away. The chain carries TRBV29-1 and TRBJ2-2, with a tentative D call TRBD2 (5 bases). CDR1 is SQVTM and CDR2 is ANQGSEA in the germline V gene. The ends were cut back, 7 bases at V and 2 bases at J, with 17 bases in the middle. The CDR3 sequence is 15 residues long. CDR3 amino acids: CSAHLGSANTGELFF. CDR3 nucleotides: TGCAGCGCACACTTAGGTAGCGCCAACACCGGGGAGCTGTTTTTT.

The chain recombines TRBV6-5 with TRBJ2-5; TRBD1 matches at 7 bases. The DNA end lines up better with TRBJ2-3; the J call may be wrong. CDR3 size: 12 residues. Per the germline V gene, CDR1 is MNHEY and CDR2 is SVGAGI. The CDR3 is CASSSQGETQYF. CDR3 nucleotides: TGTGCCAGCAGCTCCCAGGGGGAGACCCAGTATTTT.

Points on this clonotype: Mismatch with germline at one junction end may stem from a read error. The chain uses TRBV4-3 and TRBJ2-2, with a possible D match to TRBD1 (6 bases). The CDR3 covers 19 residues. The germline CDR1 and CDR2 sequences are LGHNA and YSLEER. CDR3 residues: CASSPNANRYRDEYRGAVF. DNA for the CDR3: TGCGCCAGCAGCCCCAACGCGAATAGGTACAGGGACGAATACCGGGGAGCTGTTTTT.

The J gene is TRBJ1-6, the V gene TRBV11-2; no reliable D call. CDR3 length: 14 amino acids. The germline V and J ends were trimmed by 5 bases and 15 bases, with 20 bases remaining between them. Looked up from germline, CDR1 is SGHAT and CDR2 is FQNNGV. CDR3 region: CASSPGRGFGLLHF. DNA of the CDR3: TGTGCCAGCAGCCCCGGACGGGGATTTGGACTCCTCCACTTT.

Comment on this clonotype: At one of its ends the junction is not consistent with the germline gene, which may arise from a read error. The chain combines TRBV12-3 or TRBV12-4 with TRBJ2-2, with a weak D call TRBD1 (6 bases). The CDR3 extends over 14 amino acids. In DNA, the CDR3 is TGTGCCAGCAGTTTGGGGACACACACCTGGGAGCTGTTTTTT. Protein: CASSLGTHTWELFF.

V gene TRBV28 combines with J gene TRBJ2-5; 9 nucleotides agree with TRBD1. Per germline, CDR1 MDHEN and CDR2 SYDVKM. CDR3 length equals 16 residues. J was trimmed by 2 bases and V by 7 bases; bases with no gene match: 11. CDR3 nucleotides: TGTGCCAGCACCCCCCGAGGGACAGGGAGGCAAGAGACCCAGTACTTC. As protein: CASTPRGTGRQETQYF.